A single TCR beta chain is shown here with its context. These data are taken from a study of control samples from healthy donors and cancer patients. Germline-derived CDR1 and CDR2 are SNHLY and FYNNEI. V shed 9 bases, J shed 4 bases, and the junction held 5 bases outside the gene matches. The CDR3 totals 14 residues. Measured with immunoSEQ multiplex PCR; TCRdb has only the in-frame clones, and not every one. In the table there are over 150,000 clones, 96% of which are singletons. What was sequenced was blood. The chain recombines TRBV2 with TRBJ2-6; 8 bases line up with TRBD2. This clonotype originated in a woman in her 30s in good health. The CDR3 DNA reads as TGTGCCAGAGGACGGGAGGGCGGGGCCAACGTCCTGACTTTC. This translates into CARGREGGANVLTF.